This TCR beta chain was captured in a study of T cell responses to AZD1222 COVID-19 vaccine. Across the whole study: Second-dose intervals of approximately 4 or approximately 12 weeks were pooled.

As concerns this clone: Its antigen remains unknown.

Germline V gene data show CDR1 as SGHRS and CDR2 as YFSETQ. This CDR3 spans 16 amino acids. Trimming removed 4 bases from V and 5 bases from J; junction bases left unmatched: 13. Study-level findings and limits: In a largely white British group with more females than males, clonal diversity was possibly underestimated.

Sequenced by immunoSEQ multiplex PCR; TCRdb stores in-frame clones only, minus some. The sample includes 120,000 or so clones, roughly 85% seen only once; the top ten take roughly 3%. This sequence was found in an adult in good health. The sequencing here drew on peripheral blood, taken on day 0 of AZD1222 vaccination. J is TRBJ2-5 and V is TRBV5-1; 8 bases fit TRBD2. CDR3 region: CASSPPGAGGRETQYF. In DNA form, the CDR3 reads TGCGCCAGCAGCCCCCCGGGGGCGGGAGGTCGGGAGACCCAGTACTTC.